This TCR beta chain was identified during a study of cytomegalovirus exposure and HLA in healthy donors. About the study: Falling in the Caucasian-associated ancestry cluster were about 82% of about 400 genotyped donors.

Findings and limits, study-wide: There were several of the most significant clusters that appeared linked to common viral pathogens in a later analysis. In a later analysis, an Asian-associated ancestry cluster reportedly showed fewer N-insertions than the roughly 690-donor mean.

Regarding this clone: Its antigen is not known.

Donors had nominal health at sampling but likely had unrecorded immune exposures. Germline V lookup: CDR1 LNHDA, CDR2 SQIVND (reference sequence). V lost 6 bases, J lost 2 bases, and 16 bases lay in between. This CDR3 comprises 15 residues. With 60 Vbeta and 13 Jbeta primers, the PCR was carried out. TCRdb keeps only in-frame clones here, not all; method: immunoSEQ multiplex PCR. The sample lists some 89,000 clones; roughly 79% were seen once. V and J are TRBV19 and TRBJ2-5, with D possibly TRBD2 on 6 matching bases. The receptor's source is a woman under 40 in good health and CMV-seronegative. The source material was PBMCs. The DNA for the CDR3 is TGTGCCAGTAGAACGGGGCCAGGGAGGCAAGAGACCCAGTACTTC. Translating gives CASRTGPGRQETQYF.